The present entry profiles one TCR beta chain with its context. What it binds is not known. This sample is drawn from a study of shared clonotypes between healthy human individuals. General study points: Clonotypes not shared had lower generation probabilities than those common to all four donors. The sharing of roughly 5% of naive CD4 clonotypes was seen across a few donors.

Trimming removed 2 bases at V and 0 bases at J, with 12 bases between. CDR1 is SGHRS and CDR2 is YFSETQ in the germline V gene. The CDR3 length is 17 residues. Libraries were prepared by immunoSEQ multiplex PCR; TCRdb keeps only in-frame clonotypes and omits some of them. The table includes about 680,000 clones, 73% detected once. The J gene is TRBJ2-6, the V gene TRBV5-1; tentatively, D is TRBD1 or TRBD2 (5 bases each). Sample: memory CD4+ T cells sorted from blood. Subset here: CD45RA-negative fraction. This TCR was sampled from a woman aged 30 to 39 in good health. CDR3 sequence: CASSFGTASSGANVLTF. In DNA, the CDR3 is TGCGCCAGCAGCTTCGGGACCGCAAGCTCTGGGGCCAACGTCCTGACTTTC.